The sequence of this T cell receptor beta chain was determined in a study of cytomegalovirus exposure and HLA in healthy donors. Study-level results: With high specificity and sensitivity, the classifier reportedly diagnosed cytomegalovirus status. A list of 150 to 200 TCR beta chains associated with cytomegalovirus was given.

V dropped 0 bases and J dropped 3 bases, with 8 bases sitting between them. The CDR3 is 14 amino acids. CDR1 is MNHEY and CDR2 is SVGAGI in the germline V gene. As regards this clone: What it recognizes is unknown.

TCRdb's table, derived via immunoSEQ multiplex PCR, lists solely in-frame clones and lacks some. The sample holds some 38,000 clones, approximately 92% seen once. Sequencing was done on a sample of PBMCs. The chain carries TRBV6-5 and TRBJ1-1; D gene ambiguous. This TCR derives from a man between 18 and 29 years old in good health and CMV-seronegative. Here the CDR3 reads CASSYSFGDTEAFF. CDR3 DNA: TGTGCCAGCAGTTACTCTTTCGGGGACACTGAAGCTTTCTTT.